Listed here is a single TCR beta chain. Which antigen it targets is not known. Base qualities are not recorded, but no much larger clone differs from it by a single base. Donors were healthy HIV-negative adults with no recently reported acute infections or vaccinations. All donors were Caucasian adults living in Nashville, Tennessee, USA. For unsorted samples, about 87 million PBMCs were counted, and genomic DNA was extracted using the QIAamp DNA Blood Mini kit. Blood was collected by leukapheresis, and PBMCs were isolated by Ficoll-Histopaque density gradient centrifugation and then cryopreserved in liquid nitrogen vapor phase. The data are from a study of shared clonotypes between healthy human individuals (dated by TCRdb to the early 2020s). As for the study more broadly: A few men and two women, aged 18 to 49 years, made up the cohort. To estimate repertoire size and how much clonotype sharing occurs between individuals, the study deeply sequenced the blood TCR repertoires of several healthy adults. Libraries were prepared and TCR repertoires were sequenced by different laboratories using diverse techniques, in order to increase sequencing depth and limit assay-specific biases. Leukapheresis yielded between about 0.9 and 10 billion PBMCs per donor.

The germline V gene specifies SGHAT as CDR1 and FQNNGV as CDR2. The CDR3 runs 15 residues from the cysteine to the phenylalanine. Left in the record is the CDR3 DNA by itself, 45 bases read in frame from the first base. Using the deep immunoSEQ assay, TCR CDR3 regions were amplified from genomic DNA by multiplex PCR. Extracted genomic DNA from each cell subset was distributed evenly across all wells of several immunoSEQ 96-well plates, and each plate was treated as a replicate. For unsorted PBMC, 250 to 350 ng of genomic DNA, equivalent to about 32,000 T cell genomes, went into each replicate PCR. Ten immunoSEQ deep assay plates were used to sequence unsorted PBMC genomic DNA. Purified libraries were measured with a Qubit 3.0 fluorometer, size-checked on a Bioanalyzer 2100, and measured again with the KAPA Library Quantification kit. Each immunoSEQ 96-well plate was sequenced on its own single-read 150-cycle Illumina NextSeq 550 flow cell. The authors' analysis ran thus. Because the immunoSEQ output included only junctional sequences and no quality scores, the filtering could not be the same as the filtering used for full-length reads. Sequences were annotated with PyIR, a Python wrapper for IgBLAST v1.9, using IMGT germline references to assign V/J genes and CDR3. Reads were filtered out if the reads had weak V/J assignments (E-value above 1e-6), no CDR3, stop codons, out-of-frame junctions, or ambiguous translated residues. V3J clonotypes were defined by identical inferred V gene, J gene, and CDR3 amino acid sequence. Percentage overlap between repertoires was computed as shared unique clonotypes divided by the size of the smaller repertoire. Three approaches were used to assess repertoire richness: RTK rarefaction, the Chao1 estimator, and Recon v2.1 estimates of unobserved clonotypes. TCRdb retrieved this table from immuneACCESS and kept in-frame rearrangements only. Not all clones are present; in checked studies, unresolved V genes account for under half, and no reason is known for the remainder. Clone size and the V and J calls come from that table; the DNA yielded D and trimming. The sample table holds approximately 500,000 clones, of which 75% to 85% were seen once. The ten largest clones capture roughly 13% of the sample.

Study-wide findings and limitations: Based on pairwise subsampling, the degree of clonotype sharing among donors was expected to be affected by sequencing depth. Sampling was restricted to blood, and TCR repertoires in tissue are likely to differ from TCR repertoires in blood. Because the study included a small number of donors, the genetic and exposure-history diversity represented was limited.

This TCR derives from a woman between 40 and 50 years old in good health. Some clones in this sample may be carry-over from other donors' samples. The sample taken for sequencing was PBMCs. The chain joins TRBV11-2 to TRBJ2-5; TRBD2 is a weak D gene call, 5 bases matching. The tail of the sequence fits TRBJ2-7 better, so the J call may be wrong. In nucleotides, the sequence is TGTGCCAGCAGCTTAGAGGAGGCCCTTGGGTACGAGCAGTACTTC. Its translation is CASSLEEALGYEQYF.